One sample yielded the 20 T cell receptor beta chains listed below, sequenced in a study of T cells after yellow fever vaccination. TCRdb independently ran MiXCR on the 5' RACE reads; one entry per CDR3 protein. Of about 500,000 distinct CDR3 sequences listed, around 17% are singletons. The source material was PBMCs, sampled 5 to 6 days after the first yellow fever vaccination. Source of these receptors: a man aged 18 to 30 who received the YFV17D yellow fever vaccine.

In this sample, this clonotype turned up a few times. The V gene is TRBV12-3 or TRBV12-4, the J gene TRBJ1-2; 9 bases map to TRBD1. CDR3 size: 14 residues. The J segment lost 7 bases and the V segment lost 1 base, leaving 4 bases of the junction unmatched. The CDR3 coding sequence is TGTGCCAGCAGTTTAGACAGGGGGCTCGGTGGCTACACCTTC. This gives the protein CASSLDRGLGGYTF.

This chain joins TRBV3-1 and TRBJ1-1; D gene ambiguous. V was cut by 2 bases and J by 6 bases, with 7 bases left in between. Per the germline V gene, CDR1 is LGHDT and CDR2 is YNNKEL (reference sequence). The CDR3 length is 12 residues. The CDR3 protein is CASSQMGAEAFF. The CDR3, as DNA: TGTGCCAGCAGCCAAATGGGCGCTGAAGCTTTCTTT.

The V and J genes are TRBV7-9 and TRBJ1-1; possible D gene TRBD1, 5 bases. CDR3 size: 15 residues. Germline CDR1 and CDR2: SEHNR and FQNEAQ (reference sequence). Trimming cost V 0 bases and J 6 bases, with 14 bases left between them. The CDR3 reads CASSLAGRGVAEAFF. The CDR3 bases are TGTGCCAGCAGCTTAGCAGGCCGGGGGGTCGCTGAAGCTTTCTTT.

This clonotype has more than one count but fewer than ten. The chain uses TRBV12-3 or TRBV12-4 and TRBJ2-2; a weak D match, TRBD1 (5 bases). CDR3 length: 14 residues. V lost 3 bases, J lost 7 bases, and 12 bases lay in between. The CDR3 region has the DNA TGTGCCAGCAGTTTTCCACAGGCTGACGGGGAGCTGTTTTTT. Translating it yields CASSFPQADGELFF.

This rearrangement joins TRBV29-1 to TRBJ2-7; D is ambiguous. CDR3 size: 12 residues. V was shortened by 2 bases and J by 4 bases, with 9 bases between the two germline ends. Germline-derived CDR1 and CDR2 are SQVTM and ANQGSEA. The CDR3 nucleotides read TGCAGCGTTGAACTCGGGCGATACGAGCAGTACTTC. Protein: CSVELGRYEQYF.

The J gene is TRBJ1-1, the V gene TRBV11-2; TRBD1 matches 10 bases. This CDR3 is 15 amino acids long. V was clipped by 5 bases and J by 4 bases; unmatched bases: 7. Germline assignment: CDR1 SGHAT and CDR2 FQNNGV. CDR3 DNA sequence: TGTGCCAGCAGCACCAGGACAGGGGGGGGCACTGAAGCTTTCTTT. It specifies CASSTRTGGGTEAFF.

This clonotype occurred once. The chain combines TRBV10-3 with TRBJ2-2, with TRBD2 matching over 10 bases. V was clipped by 5 bases and J by 3 bases; unmatched bases: 6. Germline assignment: CDR1 ENHRY and CDR2 SYGVKD. CDR3 length: 16 residues. CDR3 bases: TGTGCCATCAGTCAAAGCGGGGGGGCGGACACCGGGGAGCTGTTTTTT. Amino acid sequence: CAISQSGGADTGELFF.

This chain connects TRBV10-3 to TRBJ2-3; a weak D match, TRBD2 (5 bases). From germline, CDR1 is ENHRY and CDR2 SYGVKD. CDR3 size: 13 residues. Trimming took 7 bases from V and 0 from J, leaving 8 bases between them. The CDR3 protein is CAITGGSTDTQYF. In nucleotides, the CDR3 is TGTGCCATCACTGGAGGAAGCACAGATACGCAGTATTTT.

Ten or more counts support this clonotype. The genes are TRBV27 and TRBJ2-3; TRBD2 might be the D (6 bases). V gave up 2 bases and J gave up 0 bases, with 12 bases separating them. This CDR3 has 16 residues. The germline V gene has CDR1 MNHEY and CDR2 SMNVEV (reference sequence). The CDR3 bases are TGTGCCAGCAGTTTAGGGAGCGGGCCTAGCACAGATACGCAGTATTTT. Its translation: CASSLGSGPSTDTQYF.

The rearrangement uses TRBV6-1 and TRBJ1-2; D is uncertain. The CDR3 totals 13 residues. The germline CDR1 and CDR2 sequences are MNHNS and SASEGT. Trimming removed 6 bases from V and 8 bases from J, with 16 bases in between. Here the CDR3 reads CASRFRSAGGYTF. The DNA for the CDR3 is TGTGCCAGCAGGTTCAGATCGGCGGGAGGCTACACCTTC.

This clonotype showed up just a few times. V is TRBV6-1 and J is TRBJ1-6; D possibly corresponds to TRBD1 (5 bases). The CDR3 totals 15 residues. V was pared by 5 bases and J by 10 bases, with 18 bases between. Germline-derived CDR1 and CDR2 are MNHNS and SASEGT. The CDR3 nucleotides are TGTGCCAGCAGTCGATATCGGGGCCAAGAATCACCCCTCCACTTT. Translation: CASSRYRGQESPLHF.

In this sample, this clonotype turned up a few times. The V gene is TRBV12-3 or TRBV12-4, the J gene TRBJ1-6; D might be TRBD1 (5 bases). The CDR3 has 14 residues. V was shortened by 7 bases and J by 7 bases, with 14 bases between the two germline ends. The CDR3 sequence is CASTSRGSNSPLHF. The CDR3 DNA follows: TGTGCCAGCACCTCCCGGGGGTCGAATTCACCCCTCCACTTT.

V gene TRBV24-1 combines with J gene TRBJ1-5; 10 bases line up with TRBD1. The CDR3 consists of 16 residues. After removal of 4 bases from V and 6 bases from J, the junction contained 8 bases not matched to a gene. Germline V lookup: CDR1 KGHDR, CDR2 SFDVKD. CDR3 sequence: CATSDPRQGAFQPQHF. For the CDR3, the DNA is TGTGCCACCAGTGACCCCCGACAGGGGGCGTTTCAGCCCCAGCATTTT.

This clonotype was counted a few times. This sequence joins TRBV10-3 and TRBJ2-5, with D perhaps TRBD1 (7 bases). Germline lookup yields CDR1 ENHRY and CDR2 SYGVKD. V was shortened by 7 bases and J by 2 bases, with 14 bases between the two germline ends. CDR3 length equals 14 residues. The CDR3 DNA follows: TGTGCCATCAATGACCCAGGGGGGCAAGAGACCCAGTACTTC. Its translation: CAINDPGGQETQYF.

The chain has TRBV7-6 and TRBJ2-7; a possible D gene is TRBD2 (6 bases). The CDR3 contains 13 residues. The germline V and J ends were trimmed by 5 bases and 6 bases, with 14 bases remaining between them. Germline values: CDR1 SGHVS, CDR2 FNYEAQ. CDR3 amino acids: CASSRGLKGEQYV. CDR3 nucleotide sequence: TGTGCCAGCAGCAGGGGACTGAAGGGCGAGCAGTACGTC.

This chain connects TRBV10-3 to TRBJ2-7; D might be TRBD1 (6 bases). Germline V gene lookup returns CDR1 ENHRY and CDR2 SYGVKD. The V and J ends lost 3 bases and 6 bases respectively, with 12 bases between them. CDR3 length: 13 residues. The CDR3 sequence is CAISDLGTSEQYV. The CDR3 DNA reads as TGTGCCATCAGTGATCTTGGGACAAGCGAGCAGTACGTC.

Only a few counts were recorded for this clonotype. The chain combines TRBV4-3 with TRBJ1-3; D is undetermined. Germline CDR1 reads LGHNA; CDR2 reads YSLEER. V was clipped by 5 bases and J by 0 bases, with 8 bases between them. This CDR3 contains 14 residues. In DNA form, the CDR3 reads TGCGCCAGCAGCTGGTACAGCTCTGGAAACACCATATATTTT. This sequence encodes CASSWYSSGNTIYF.

This rearrangement joins TRBV5-1 to TRBJ1-2, with D uncertain. The CDR3 covers 13 residues. Trimming removed 0 bases from V and 5 bases from J, with 8 bases in between. Germline loops: CDR1 SGHRS, CDR2 YFSETQ. CDR3 in DNA: TGCGCCAGCAGCTTGGTTCGGAGTTATGGCTACACCTTC. It yields the protein CASSLVRSYGYTF.

The V gene is TRBV7-3, the J gene TRBJ2-7, with TRBD2 matching over 8 bases. The V gene end was trimmed by 5 bases and the J gene end by 1 base; junction bases not matched to a gene: 7. Germline V gene lookup returns CDR1 SGHTA and CDR2 FQGTGA. The CDR3 has 15 amino acids. For the CDR3, the DNA is TGTGCCAGCAGCATGGCCGGCGGGGGGTCCTACGAGCAGTACTTC. Its protein product is CASSMAGGGSYEQYF.

This clonotype appeared a few times. The chain combines TRBV20-1 with TRBJ1-1, with D possibly matching TRBD1 (6 bases). Germline loops: CDR1 DFQATT, CDR2 SNEGSKA (reference sequence). This CDR3 has 15 amino acids. Trimming removed 2 bases from V and 4 bases from J, with 17 bases in between. The CDR3 spells CSARSGQNRGTEAFF. CDR3 coding DNA: TGCAGTGCTAGATCAGGACAGAACCGAGGCACTGAAGCTTTCTTT.